The 20 T cell receptor beta chains below all came from one sample that was sequenced in a study of blood T cell repertoires in COVID-19. Some clones are missing from TCRdb's copy, which holds only in-frame ones; the method was immunoSEQ multiplex PCR. Of around 95,000 clones listed, roughly 80% were seen once; the top ten hold around 10%. Sequenced: peripheral blood. Every receptor here comes from a woman aged 80 or over with acute or convalescent COVID-19.

The J gene is TRBJ1-2, the V gene TRBV7-2; TRBD1 matches at 7 bases. This CDR3 has 14 amino acids. J gave up 0 bases and V 2 bases, and 0 bases lay outside the gene matches. Germline V gives CDR1 SGHTA, CDR2 FQGNSA. CDR3 bases: TGTGCCAGCAGCTTACAGGGGGCTAACTATGGCTACACCTTC. It is translated as CASSLQGANYGYTF.

The chain joins TRBV5-1 to TRBJ1-1; 7 bases are a match to TRBD1. Trimming took 4 bases from V and 1 from J; bases not matched to a gene: 4. CDR3 length: 14 residues. Looked up from germline, CDR1 is SGHRS and CDR2 is YFSETQ. CDR3 sequence: CASSLGTANTEAFF. The CDR3 DNA reads as TGCGCCAGCAGCCTAGGGACAGCGAACACTGAAGCTTTCTTT.

This clone is a singleton in its sample. This chain links TRBV23-1 with TRBJ1-5, with D tentatively TRBD1 (5 bases). TRBV23-1 is an ORF; its function is uncertain. The ends were cut back, 7 bases at V and 3 bases at J, with 13 bases in the middle. The CDR3 has 14 amino acids. CDR3 in DNA: TGCGCCAGCACGTATCACAGGCCCAATCAGCCCCAGCATTTT. This codes for CASTYHRPNQPQHF.

This rearrangement joins TRBV7-8 to TRBJ1-3, with 9 positions matching TRBD1. V shed 5 bases and J 15 bases; nucleotides not matched to a gene: 17. This CDR3 has 15 residues. Germline lookup yields CDR1 SGHVS and CDR2 FQNEAQ. This chain's CDR3 is CASSATTGTGTRGYF. The CDR3 DNA reads TGTGCCAGCAGCGCGACGACCGGGACAGGGACTCGAGGATATTTT. The variable domain in full, with the rest retrieved from reference TRBV7-8 and TRBJ1-3, is GAGVSQSPRYKVAKRGQDVALRCDPISGHVSLFWYQQALGQGPEFLTYFQNEAQLDKSGLPSDRFFAERPEGSVSTLKIQRTQQEDSAVYLCASSATTGTGTRGYFGEGSWLTVV.

The chain links TRBV28 to TRBJ1-2, with 9 bases aligning to TRBD1. The germline CDR1 and CDR2 sequences are MDHEN and SYDVKM. The ends lost 3 bases at V and 8 bases at J; junction bases unmatched: 4. The CDR3 runs to 13 residues. Here the CDR3 reads CASSLGDRVGYTF. The CDR3 DNA follows: TGTGCCAGCAGTTTGGGGGACAGGGTCGGCTACACCTTC.

This chain uses TRBV5-1 with TRBJ1-5; D is undetermined. Looked up from germline, CDR1 is SGHRS and CDR2 is YFSETQ. CDR3 length equals 13 residues. V was trimmed by 5 bases and J by 3 bases, leaving 9 bases between them. CDR3 loop: CASREEVNQPQHF. The CDR3 DNA reads as TGCGCCAGCAGAGAGGAGGTCAATCAGCCCCAGCATTTT.

The chain uses TRBV6-6 and TRBJ1-1; TRBD1 is a possible D gene (6 bases). CDR3 length: 14 amino acids. Germline V lookup: CDR1 MNHNY, CDR2 SVGAGI (reference sequence). Trimming took off 4 bases at V and 1 base at J, with 10 bases between the two ends. CDR3 DNA sequence: TGTGCCAGCAGTTTACTGACAGGGAACACTGAAGCTTTCTTT. Amino acid sequence: CASSLLTGNTEAFF.

J is TRBJ1-1 and V is TRBV29-1; D may be TRBD1 (5 bases). V lost 5 bases, J lost 0 bases, and 7 bases lay in between. The length of the CDR3 is 12 residues. Germline assignment: CDR1 SQVTM and CDR2 ANQGSEA. CDR3 in DNA: TGCAGCGTTCAGGGCATGAACACTGAAGCTTTCTTT. It encodes CSVQGMNTEAFF.

As concerns this clone: The identical CDR3 is also encoded by other nucleotide sequences in the sample. The chain employs TRBV28 and TRBJ1-5; D not resolved. The CDR3 spans 12 residues. V was clipped by 5 bases and J by 3 bases, with 5 bases between them. CDR1 MDHEN and CDR2 SYDVKM come from the germline V gene. The CDR3, as DNA: TGTGCCAGCAGTCTCCTCAATCAGCCCCAGCATTTT. It yields the protein CASSLLNQPQHF.

CDR3 region: CASSYTLGKAGGLSGANVLTF. CDR3 coding DNA: TGTGCCAGCAGTTACACCCTCGGCAAAGCGGGGGGGCTGTCTGGGGCCAACGTCCTGACTTTC. The chain couples TRBV6-2 or TRBV6-3 to TRBJ2-6, with 10 nucleotides matching TRBD2. The CDR3 consists of 21 residues. V lost 2 bases, J lost 1 base, and 14 bases stayed unmatched. Per germline, CDR1 MNHEY and CDR2 SVGEGT.

The chain carries TRBV7-9 and TRBJ1-3; D ambiguous. Trimming removed 0 bases at V and 7 bases at J, with 13 bases between. This CDR3 is built from 15 residues. In germline, CDR1 is SEHNR, CDR2 FQNEAQ (reference sequence). This chain's CDR3 is CASSLAGNGGNTIYF. The CDR3 DNA follows: TGTGCCAGCAGCTTAGCGGGGAACGGCGGGAACACCATATATTTT.

CDR3 coding DNA: TGTGCCACCAGTGGAAACTCGGGACAGGACTCCTACGAGCAGTACTTC. Protein: CATSGNSGQDSYEQYF. V is TRBV24-1 and J is TRBJ2-7, with TRBD1 matching 8 bases. Germline V gene sequence: CDR1 KGHDR, CDR2 SFDVKD. This CDR3 region has 16 residues. The V gene end was trimmed by 5 bases and the J gene end by 0 bases; junction bases not matched to a gene: 8.

CDR3: CASSTGQQETQYF. For the CDR3, the DNA is TGTGCCAGCAGCACCGGACAGCAAGAGACCCAGTACTTC. The chain carries TRBV14 and TRBJ2-5; tentatively, D is TRBD1 (6 bases). This CDR3 has 13 amino acids. The germline V and J ends were trimmed by 5 bases and 2 bases, with 9 bases remaining between them. Per the germline V gene, CDR1 is SGHDN and CDR2 is FVKESK.

This sequence joins TRBV3-1 (or the pseudogene TRBV3-2) and TRBJ2-7, with a possible D match to TRBD2 (7 bases). Trimming stripped 4 bases from V and 6 bases from J, with 10 bases between. The CDR3 extends over 12 amino acids. Germline values: CDR1 LGHDT, CDR2 YNNKEL (reference sequence). CDR3 nucleotide sequence: TGTGCCAGCAGCCGAGGGGGGGGCGAGCAGTACGTC. Its protein product is CASSRGGGEQYV.

V and J are TRBV19 and TRBJ1-1; possible D gene TRBD1, 5 bases. CDR3 length: 13 amino acids. The ends were cut back, 6 bases at V and 5 bases at J, with 13 bases in the middle. The germline CDR1 and CDR2 sequences are LNHDA and SQIVND (reference sequence). CDR3 in DNA: TGTGCCAGTAGAACGACAGATAGAACTGAAGCTTTCTTT. Translated, it gives CASRTTDRTEAFF.

This chain uses TRBV18 with TRBJ1-6; 7 bases align to TRBD1. CDR1 KGHSH and CDR2 LQKENI come from the germline V gene. The J segment lost 8 bases and the V segment lost 4 bases, leaving 11 bases of the junction unmatched. This CDR3 has 16 residues. The CDR3 loop is CASSRETGFGDSPLHF. The DNA of the CDR3 is TGTGCCAGCTCACGAGAGACAGGGTTCGGGGATTCACCCCTCCACTTT.

The rearrangement links TRBV11-2 to TRBJ2-7, with TRBD2 as a possible D gene (6 bases). CDR1 is SGHAT, CDR2 FQNNGV, per germline. The germline V and J ends were trimmed by 1 base and 2 bases, with 12 bases remaining between them. This CDR3 region has 15 residues. In DNA, the CDR3 is TGTGCCAGCAGCTTAGGGGAGACGGGGGCCTACGAGCAGTACGTC. Translated: CASSLGETGAYEQYV.

This clone occurred once. V usage is TRBV15 and J usage is TRBJ1-1; TRBD1 matches at 8 bases. CDR3 length equals 17 residues. The trim removed 3 bases at V and 0 bases at J, leaving 9 bases unmatched. CDR1 and CDR2 (germline): LNHNV, YYDKDF (reference sequence). CDR3 coding DNA: TGTGCCACCAGCAGGGACACCAGGGGGCCGATGAACACTGAAGCTTTCTTT. It encodes CATSRDTRGPMNTEAFF.

The gene calls are TRBV5-1 and TRBJ2-5, with TRBD2 identical over 11 bases. The ends lost 0 bases at V and 4 bases at J; junction bases unmatched: 11. This CDR3 has 18 amino acids. Germline values: CDR1 SGHRS, CDR2 YFSETQ. The CDR3 DNA sequence: TGCGCCAGCAGCTTGGTTGGTAGCGGGGGGGCGGTCGGAGAGACCCAGTACTTC. Its protein is CASSLVGSGGAVGETQYF.

The J gene is TRBJ2-1, the V gene TRBV14; 8 positions match TRBD1. V lost 8 bases, J lost 5 bases, and 8 bases stayed unmatched. Per the germline V gene, CDR1 is SGHDN and CDR2 is FVKESK. The CDR3 covers 14 residues. The CDR3 DNA reads TGTGCCAGCTGGCGACAGGGGACCCACAATGAGCAGTTCTTC. It specifies CASWRQGTHNEQFF.